This T cell receptor beta chain was sequenced in a study of T cells in Graves' hyperthyroidism and ophthalmopathy. Across the study: The authors collected peripheral blood at initial diagnosis, before any treatment.

This clonotype was detected ten times or more. What it binds is not known. Isolation of PBMCs was performed on about 10 ml fresh peripheral blood. Study-wide points: Clonotypes that were expanded in thyroid above 0.001 mostly appeared in blood too.

RNA transcripts served as the template for amplifying TCR beta CDR3 regions. The TCR CDR3 was amplified in a first-round RT-PCR using the HTBI primer set. Each CDR3 protein gets one entry after TCRdb re-called the multiplex PCR reads with MiXCR. The table has 660,000 or so distinct CDR3 sequences, about a fifth seen once. The germline V and J ends were trimmed by 1 base and 4 bases, with 8 bases remaining between them. CDR3 length: 13 residues. The germline gives CDR1 DFQATT, CDR2 SNEGSKA (reference sequence). The sequence came from a man younger than 40 with Graves' ophthalmopathy. Sequenced: blood. The chain links TRBV20-1 to TRBJ1-5, with D unclear. The CDR3 nucleotides are TGCAGTGCTAGAGTAGCCGTGAATCAGCCCCAGCATTTT. Amino acids: CSARVAVNQPQHF.